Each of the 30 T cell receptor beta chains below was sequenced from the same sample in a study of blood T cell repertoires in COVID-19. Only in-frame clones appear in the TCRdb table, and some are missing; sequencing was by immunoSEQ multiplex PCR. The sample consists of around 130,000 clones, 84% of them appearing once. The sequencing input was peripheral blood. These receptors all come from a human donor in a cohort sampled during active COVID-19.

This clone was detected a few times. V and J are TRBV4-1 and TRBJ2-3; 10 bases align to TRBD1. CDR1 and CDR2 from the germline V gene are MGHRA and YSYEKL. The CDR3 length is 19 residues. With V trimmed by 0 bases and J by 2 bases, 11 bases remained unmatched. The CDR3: CASSQDPARTGGNTDTQYF. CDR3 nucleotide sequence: TGCGCCAGCAGCCAAGACCCAGCGAGGACAGGGGGAAACACAGATACGCAGTATTTT.

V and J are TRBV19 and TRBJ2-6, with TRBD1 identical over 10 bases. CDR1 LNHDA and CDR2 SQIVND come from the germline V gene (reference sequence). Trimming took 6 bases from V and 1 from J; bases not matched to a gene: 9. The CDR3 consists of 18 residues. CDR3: CASSRDRGFLSGANVLTF. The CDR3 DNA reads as TGTGCCAGTAGCCGGGACAGGGGTTTTTTATCTGGGGCCAACGTCCTGACTTTC.

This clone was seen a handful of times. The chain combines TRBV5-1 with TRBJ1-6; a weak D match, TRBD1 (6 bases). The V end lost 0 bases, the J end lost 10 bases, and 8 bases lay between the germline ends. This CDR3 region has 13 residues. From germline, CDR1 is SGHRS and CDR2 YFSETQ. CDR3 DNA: TGCGCCAGCAGCTTGGACAGGGTATCACCCCTCCACTTT. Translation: CASSLDRVSPLHF.

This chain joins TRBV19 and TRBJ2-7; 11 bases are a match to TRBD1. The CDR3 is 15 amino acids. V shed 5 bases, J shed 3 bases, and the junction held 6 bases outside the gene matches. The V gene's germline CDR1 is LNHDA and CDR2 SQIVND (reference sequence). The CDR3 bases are TGTGCCAGTAGTGTAGGGACAGGGGGAATCTACGAGCAGTACTTC. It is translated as CASSVGTGGIYEQYF.

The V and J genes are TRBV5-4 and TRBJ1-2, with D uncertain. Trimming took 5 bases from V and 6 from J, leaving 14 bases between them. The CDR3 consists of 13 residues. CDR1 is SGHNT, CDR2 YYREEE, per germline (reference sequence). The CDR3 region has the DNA TGTGCCAGCAGTGACTTTATCGGTGATGGCTACACCTTC. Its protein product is CASSDFIGDGYTF. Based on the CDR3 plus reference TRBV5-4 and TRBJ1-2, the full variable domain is ETGVTQSPTHLIKTRGQQVTLRCSSQSGHNTVSWYQQALGQGPQFIFQYYREEENGRGNFPPRFSGLQFPNYSSELNVNALELDDSALYLCASSDFIGDGYTFGSGTRLTVV.

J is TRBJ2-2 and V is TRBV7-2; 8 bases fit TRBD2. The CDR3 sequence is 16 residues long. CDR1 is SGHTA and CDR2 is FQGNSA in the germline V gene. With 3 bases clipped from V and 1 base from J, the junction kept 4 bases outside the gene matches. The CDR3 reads CASSLYAGGNTGELFF. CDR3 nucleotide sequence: TGTGCCAGCAGCTTGTACGCGGGGGGGAACACCGGGGAGCTGTTTTTT.

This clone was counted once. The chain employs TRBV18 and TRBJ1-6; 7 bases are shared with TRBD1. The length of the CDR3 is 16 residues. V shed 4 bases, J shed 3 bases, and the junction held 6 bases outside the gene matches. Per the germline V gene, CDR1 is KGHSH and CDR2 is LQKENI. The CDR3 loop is CASSLKTGLYNSPLHF. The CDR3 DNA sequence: TGTGCCAGCTCACTAAAGACAGGGCTCTATAATTCACCCCTCCACTTT. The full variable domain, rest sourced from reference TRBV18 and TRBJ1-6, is NAGVMQNPRHLVRRRGQEARLRCSPMKGHSHVYWYRQLPEEGLKFMVYLQKENIIDESGMPKERFSAEFPKEGPSILRIQQVVRGDSAAYFCASSLKTGLYNSPLHFGNGTRLTVT.

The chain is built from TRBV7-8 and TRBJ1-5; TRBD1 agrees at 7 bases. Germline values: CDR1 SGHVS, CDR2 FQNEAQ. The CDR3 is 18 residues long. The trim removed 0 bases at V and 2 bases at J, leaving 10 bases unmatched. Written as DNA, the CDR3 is TGTGCCAGCAGCTTAGCCTATAACCTCGGGACAGGCAATCAGCCCCAGCATTTT. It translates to CASSLAYNLGTGNQPQHF.

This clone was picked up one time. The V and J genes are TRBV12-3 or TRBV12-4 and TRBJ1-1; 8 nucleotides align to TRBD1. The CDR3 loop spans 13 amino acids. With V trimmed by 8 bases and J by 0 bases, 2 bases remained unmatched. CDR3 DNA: TGTGCCAGCGGGACAGGCATGAACACTGAAGCTTTCTTT. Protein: CASGTGMNTEAFF.

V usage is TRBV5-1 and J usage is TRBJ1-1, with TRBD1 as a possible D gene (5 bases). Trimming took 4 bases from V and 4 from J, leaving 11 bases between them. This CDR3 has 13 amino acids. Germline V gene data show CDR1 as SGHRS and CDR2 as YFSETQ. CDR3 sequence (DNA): TGCGCCAGCAGCCCTGGGGCGCGCACTGAAGCTTTCTTT. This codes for CASSPGARTEAFF.

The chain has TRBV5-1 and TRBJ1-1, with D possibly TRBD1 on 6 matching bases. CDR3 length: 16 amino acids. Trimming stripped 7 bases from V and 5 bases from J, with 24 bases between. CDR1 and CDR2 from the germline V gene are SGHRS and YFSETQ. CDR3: CASDPGGARGGTEAFF. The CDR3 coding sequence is TGCGCCAGCGACCCCGGGGGGGCCAGGGGAGGAACTGAAGCTTTCTTT. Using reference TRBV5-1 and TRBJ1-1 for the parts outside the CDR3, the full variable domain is KAGVTQTPRYLIKTRGQQVTLSCSPISGHRSVSWYQQTPGQGLQFLFEYFSETQRNKGNFPGRFSGRQFSNSRSEMNVSTLELGDSALYLCASDPGGARGGTEAFFGQGTRLTVV.

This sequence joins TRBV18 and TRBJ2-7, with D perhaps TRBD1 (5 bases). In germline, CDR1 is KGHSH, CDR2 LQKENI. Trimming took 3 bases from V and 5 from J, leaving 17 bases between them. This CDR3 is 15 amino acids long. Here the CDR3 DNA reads TGTGCCAGCTCACCGGTTTCAGGGAATCTGGACGAGCAGTACTTC. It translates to CASSPVSGNLDEQYF. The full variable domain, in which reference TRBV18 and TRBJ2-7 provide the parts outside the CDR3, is NAGVMQNPRHLVRRRGQEARLRCSPMKGHSHVYWYRQLPEEGLKFMVYLQKENIIDESGMPKERFSAEFPKEGPSILRIQQVVRGDSAAYFCASSPVSGNLDEQYFGPGTRLTVT.

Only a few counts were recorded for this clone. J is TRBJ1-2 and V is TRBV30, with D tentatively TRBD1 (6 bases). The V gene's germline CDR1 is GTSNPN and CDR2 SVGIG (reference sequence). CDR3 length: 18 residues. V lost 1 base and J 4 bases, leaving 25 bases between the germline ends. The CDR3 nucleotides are TGTGCCTGGAGTGCCAACCCTTTTCTACAGGGAGCGACCTATGGCTACACCTTC. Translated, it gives CAWSANPFLQGATYGYTF.

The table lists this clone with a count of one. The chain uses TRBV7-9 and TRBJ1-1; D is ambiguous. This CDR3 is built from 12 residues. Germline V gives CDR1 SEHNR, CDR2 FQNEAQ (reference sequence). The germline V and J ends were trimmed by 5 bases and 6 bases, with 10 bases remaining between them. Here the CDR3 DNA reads TGTGCCAGCAGCCTCGACAATCCTGAAGCTTTCTTT. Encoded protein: CASSLDNPEAFF.

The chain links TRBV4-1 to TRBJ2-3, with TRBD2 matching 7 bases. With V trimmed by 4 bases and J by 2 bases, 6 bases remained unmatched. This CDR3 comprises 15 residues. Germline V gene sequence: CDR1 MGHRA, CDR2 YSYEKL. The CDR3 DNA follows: TGCGCCAGCAGCCCCAGACTAGCCCCCACAGATACGCAGTATTTT. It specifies CASSPRLAPTDTQYF.

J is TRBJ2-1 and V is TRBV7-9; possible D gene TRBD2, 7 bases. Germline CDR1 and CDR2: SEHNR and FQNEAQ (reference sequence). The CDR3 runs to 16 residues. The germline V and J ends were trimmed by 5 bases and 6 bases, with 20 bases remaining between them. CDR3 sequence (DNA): TGTGCCAGCAGCACTCAGGGAATGAGGGGGGGCAATGAGCAGTTCTTC. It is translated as CASSTQGMRGGNEQFF.

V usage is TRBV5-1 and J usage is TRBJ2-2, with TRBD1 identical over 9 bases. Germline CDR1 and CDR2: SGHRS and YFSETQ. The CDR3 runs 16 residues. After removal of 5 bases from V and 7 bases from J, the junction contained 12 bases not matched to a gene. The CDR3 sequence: CASRPKGQGRGGELFF. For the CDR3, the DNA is TGCGCCAGCAGACCGAAGGGACAGGGCCGTGGCGGGGAGCTGTTTTTT.

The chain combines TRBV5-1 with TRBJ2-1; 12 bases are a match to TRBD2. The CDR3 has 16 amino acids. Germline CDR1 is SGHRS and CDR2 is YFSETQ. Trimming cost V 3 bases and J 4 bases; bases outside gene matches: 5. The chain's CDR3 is CASSYDGTSGYNEQFF. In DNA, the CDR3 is TGCGCCAGCAGCTACGACGGGACTAGCGGGTACAATGAGCAGTTCTTC. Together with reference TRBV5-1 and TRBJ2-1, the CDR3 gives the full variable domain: KAGVTQTPRYLIKTRGQQVTLSCSPISGHRSVSWYQQTPGQGLQFLFEYFSETQRNKGNFPGRFSGRQFSNSRSEMNVSTLELGDSALYLCASSYDGTSGYNEQFFGPGTRLTVL.

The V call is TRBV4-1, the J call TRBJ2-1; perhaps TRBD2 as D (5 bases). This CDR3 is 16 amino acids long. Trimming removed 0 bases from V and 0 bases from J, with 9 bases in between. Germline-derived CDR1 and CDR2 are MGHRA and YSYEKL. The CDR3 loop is CASSQDPGYSYNEQFF. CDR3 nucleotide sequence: TGCGCCAGCAGCCAAGATCCGGGGTACTCCTACAATGAGCAGTTCTTC.

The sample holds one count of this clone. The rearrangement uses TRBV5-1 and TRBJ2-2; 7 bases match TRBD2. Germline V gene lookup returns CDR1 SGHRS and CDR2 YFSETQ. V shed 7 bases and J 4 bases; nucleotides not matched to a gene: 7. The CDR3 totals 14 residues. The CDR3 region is CASQERTSTGELFF. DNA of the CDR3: TGCGCCAGCCAAGAACGGACTAGCACCGGGGAGCTGTTTTTT.

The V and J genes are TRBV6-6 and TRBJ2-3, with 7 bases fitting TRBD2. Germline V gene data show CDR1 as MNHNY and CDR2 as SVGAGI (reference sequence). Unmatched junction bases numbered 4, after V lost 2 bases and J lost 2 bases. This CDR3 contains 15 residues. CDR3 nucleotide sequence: TGTGCCAGCAGTTACCTCGGGGGGTACACAGATACGCAGTATTTT. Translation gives CASSYLGGYTDTQYF.

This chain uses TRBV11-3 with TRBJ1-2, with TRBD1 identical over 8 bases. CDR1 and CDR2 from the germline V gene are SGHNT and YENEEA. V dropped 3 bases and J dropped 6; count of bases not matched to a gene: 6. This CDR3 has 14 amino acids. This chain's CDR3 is CASSLTGAGDGYTF. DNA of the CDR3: TGTGCCAGCAGCTTGACAGGGGCAGGGGATGGCTACACCTTC.

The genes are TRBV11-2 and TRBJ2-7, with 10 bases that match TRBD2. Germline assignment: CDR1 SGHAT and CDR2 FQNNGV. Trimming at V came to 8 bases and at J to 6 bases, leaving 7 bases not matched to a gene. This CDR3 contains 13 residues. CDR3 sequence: CASLSGGAGEQYF. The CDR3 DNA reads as TGTGCCAGCTTGAGCGGGGGGGCAGGCGAGCAGTACTTC. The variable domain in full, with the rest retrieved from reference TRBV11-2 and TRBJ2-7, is EAGVAQSPRYKIIEKRQSVAFWCNPISGHATLYWYQQILGQGPKLLIQFQNNGVVDDSQLPKDRFSAERLKGVDSTLKIQPAKLEDSAVYLCASLSGGAGEQYFGPGTRLTVT.

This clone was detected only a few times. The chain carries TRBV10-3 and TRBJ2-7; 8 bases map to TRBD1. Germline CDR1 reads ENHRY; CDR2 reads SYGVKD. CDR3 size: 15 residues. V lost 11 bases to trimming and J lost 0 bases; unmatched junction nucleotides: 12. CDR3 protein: CAASSGQGSSYEQYF. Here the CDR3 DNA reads TGTGCCGCATCTTCTGGACAGGGTAGCTCCTACGAGCAGTACTTC.

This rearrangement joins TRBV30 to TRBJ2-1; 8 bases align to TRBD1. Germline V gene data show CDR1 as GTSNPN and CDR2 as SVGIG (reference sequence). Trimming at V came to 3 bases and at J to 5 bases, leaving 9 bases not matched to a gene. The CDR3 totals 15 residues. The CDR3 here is CAWRSWGQVNNEQFF. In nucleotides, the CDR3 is TGTGCCTGGAGGAGTTGGGGACAGGTTAACAATGAGCAGTTCTTC.

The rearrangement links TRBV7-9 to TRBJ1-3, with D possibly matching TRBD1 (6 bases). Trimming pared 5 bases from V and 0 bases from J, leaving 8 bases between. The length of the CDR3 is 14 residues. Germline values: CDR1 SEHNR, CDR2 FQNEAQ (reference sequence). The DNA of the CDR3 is TGTGCCAGCAGCAGACAGGTCTCTGGAAACACCATATATTTT. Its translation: CASSRQVSGNTIYF.

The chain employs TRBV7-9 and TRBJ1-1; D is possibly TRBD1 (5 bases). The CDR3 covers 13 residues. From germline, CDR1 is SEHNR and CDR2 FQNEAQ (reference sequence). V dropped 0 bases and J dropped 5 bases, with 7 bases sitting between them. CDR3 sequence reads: CASSLAGTTEAFF. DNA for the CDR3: TGTGCCAGCAGCTTAGCGGGGACTACTGAAGCTTTCTTT.

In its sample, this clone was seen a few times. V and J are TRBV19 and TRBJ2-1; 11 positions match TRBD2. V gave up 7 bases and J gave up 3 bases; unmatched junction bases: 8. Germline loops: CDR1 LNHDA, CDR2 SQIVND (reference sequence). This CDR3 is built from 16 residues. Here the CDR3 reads CASKNSGGALYNEQFF. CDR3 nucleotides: TGTGCCAGTAAGAATAGCGGGGGGGCACTCTACAATGAGCAGTTCTTC.

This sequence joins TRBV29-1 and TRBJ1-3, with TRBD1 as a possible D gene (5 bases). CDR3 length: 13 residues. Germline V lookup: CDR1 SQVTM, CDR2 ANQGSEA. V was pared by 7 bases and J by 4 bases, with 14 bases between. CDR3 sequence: CSGRGGAGNTIYF. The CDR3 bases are TGCAGCGGCCGCGGGGGTGCAGGAAACACCATATATTTT. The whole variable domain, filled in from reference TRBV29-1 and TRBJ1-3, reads SAVISQKPSRDICQRGTSLTIQCQVDSQVTMMFWYRQQPGQSLTLIATANQGSEATYESGFVIDKFPISRPNLTFSTLTVSNMSPEDSSIYLCSGRGGAGNTIYFGEGSWLTVV.

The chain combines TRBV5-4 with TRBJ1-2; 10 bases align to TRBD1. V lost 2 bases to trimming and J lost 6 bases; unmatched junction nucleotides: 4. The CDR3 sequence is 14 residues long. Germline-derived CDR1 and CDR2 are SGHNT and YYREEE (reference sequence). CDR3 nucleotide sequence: TGTGCCAGCAGCTTCGACAGGGGGCCTAATGGCTACACCTTC. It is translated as CASSFDRGPNGYTF.